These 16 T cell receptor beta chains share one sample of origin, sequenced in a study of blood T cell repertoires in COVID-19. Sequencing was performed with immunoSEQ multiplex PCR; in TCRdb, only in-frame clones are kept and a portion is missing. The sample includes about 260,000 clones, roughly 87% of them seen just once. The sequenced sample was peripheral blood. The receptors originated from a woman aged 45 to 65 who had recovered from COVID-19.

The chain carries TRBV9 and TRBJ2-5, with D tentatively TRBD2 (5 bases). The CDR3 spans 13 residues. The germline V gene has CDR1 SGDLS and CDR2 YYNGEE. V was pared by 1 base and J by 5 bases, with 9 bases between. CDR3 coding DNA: TGTGCCAGCAGCGTAATAGGCGGGGAGACCCAGTACTTC. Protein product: CASSVIGGETQYF. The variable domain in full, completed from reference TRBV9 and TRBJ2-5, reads DSGVTQTPKHLITATGQRVTLRCSPRSGDLSVYWYQQSLDQGLQFLIQYYNGEERAKGNILERFSAQQFPDLHSELNLSSLELGDSALYFCASSVIGGETQYFGPGTRLLVL.

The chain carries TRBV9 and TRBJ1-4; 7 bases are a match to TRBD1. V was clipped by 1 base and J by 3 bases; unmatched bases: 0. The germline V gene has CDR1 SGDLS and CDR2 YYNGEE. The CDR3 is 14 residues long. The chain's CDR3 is CASSVTGANEKLFF. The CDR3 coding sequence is TGTGCCAGCAGCGTAACAGGGGCTAATGAAAAACTGTTTTTT.

CDR3 DNA sequence: TGTGCCAGCAGCCAAGGCACGACAGGGGGCGACTATGGCTACACCTTC. It specifies CASSQGTTGGDYGYTF. This chain links TRBV3-1 (or the pseudogene TRBV3-2) with TRBJ1-2; the match to TRBD1 covers 10 bases. Germline CDR1 LGHDT, CDR2 YNNKEL (reference sequence). The junction had 5 bases not matched to a gene; V was cut back by 1 base and J by 3 bases. The CDR3 spans 16 residues.

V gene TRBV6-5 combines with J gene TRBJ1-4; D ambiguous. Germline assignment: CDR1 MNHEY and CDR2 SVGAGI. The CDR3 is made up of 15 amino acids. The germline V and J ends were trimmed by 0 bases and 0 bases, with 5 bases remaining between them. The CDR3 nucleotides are TGTGCCAGCAGTTACTCCGCAGCAACTAATGAAAAACTGTTTTTT. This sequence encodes CASSYSAATNEKLFF.

DNA of the CDR3: TGTGCCAGCCGCCCGTGGGGGGAAATGAACACTGAAGCTTTCTTT. Translated: CASRPWGEMNTEAFF. The V call is TRBV6-5, the J call TRBJ1-1; D possibly corresponds to TRBD1 (5 bases). Trimming took off 8 bases at V and 0 bases at J, with 16 bases between the two ends. Germline V CDR1 and CDR2: MNHEY, SVGAGI. The CDR3 runs to 15 residues.

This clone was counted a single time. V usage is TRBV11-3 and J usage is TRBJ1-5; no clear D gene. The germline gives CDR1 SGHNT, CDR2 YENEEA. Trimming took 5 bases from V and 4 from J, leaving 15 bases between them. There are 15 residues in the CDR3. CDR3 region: CASSPGGAWNQPQHF. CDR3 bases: TGTGCCAGCAGCCCCGGAGGAGCATGGAATCAGCCCCAGCATTTT.

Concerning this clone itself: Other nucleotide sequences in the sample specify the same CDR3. CDR3 nucleotides: TGTGCCAGCAGCTTGCATGAGAGCCTCACAGATACGCAGTATTTT. This sequence encodes CASSLHESLTDTQYF. This chain connects TRBV5-4 to TRBJ2-3; no reliable D call. From germline, CDR1 is SGHNT and CDR2 YYREEE (reference sequence). With 1 base removed from V and 2 bases from J, the gap between germline ends came to 11 bases. This CDR3 contains 15 residues.

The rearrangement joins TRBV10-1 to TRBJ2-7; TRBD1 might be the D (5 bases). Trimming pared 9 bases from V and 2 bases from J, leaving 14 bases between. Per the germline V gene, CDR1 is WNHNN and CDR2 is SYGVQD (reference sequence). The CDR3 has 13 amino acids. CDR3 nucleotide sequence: TGCGCCAGTTGGGGCGTCGAAGCCTACGAGCAGTACTTC. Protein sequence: CASWGVEAYEQYF.

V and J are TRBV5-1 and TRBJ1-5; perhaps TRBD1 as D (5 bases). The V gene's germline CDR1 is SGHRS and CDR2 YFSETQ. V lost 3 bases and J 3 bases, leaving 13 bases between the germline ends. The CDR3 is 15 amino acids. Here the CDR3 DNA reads TGCGCCAGCAGCTCGGTAGACAGTGTCAATCAGCCCCAGCATTTT. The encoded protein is CASSSVDSVNQPQHF.

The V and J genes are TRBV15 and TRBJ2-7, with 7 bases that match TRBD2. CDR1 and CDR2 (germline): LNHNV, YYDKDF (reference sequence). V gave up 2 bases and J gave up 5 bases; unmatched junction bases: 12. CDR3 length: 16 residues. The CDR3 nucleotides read TGTGCCACCAGCAGACCACTAGCGAGTAGGCCCCACGAGCAGTACTTC. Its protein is CATSRPLASRPHEQYF. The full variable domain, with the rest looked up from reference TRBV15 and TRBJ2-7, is DAMVIQNPRYQVTQFGKPVTLSCSQTLNHNVMYWYQQKSSQAPKLLFHYYDKDFNNEADTPDNFQSRRPNTSFCFLDIRSPGLGDTAMYLCATSRPLASRPHEQYFGPGTRLTVT.

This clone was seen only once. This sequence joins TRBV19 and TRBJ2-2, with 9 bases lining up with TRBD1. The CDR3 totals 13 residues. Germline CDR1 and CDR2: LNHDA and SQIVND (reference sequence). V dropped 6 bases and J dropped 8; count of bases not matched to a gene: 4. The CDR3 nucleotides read TGTGCCAGTAGGACAGGGGGGATGGGGGAGCTGTTTTTT. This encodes CASRTGGMGELFF.

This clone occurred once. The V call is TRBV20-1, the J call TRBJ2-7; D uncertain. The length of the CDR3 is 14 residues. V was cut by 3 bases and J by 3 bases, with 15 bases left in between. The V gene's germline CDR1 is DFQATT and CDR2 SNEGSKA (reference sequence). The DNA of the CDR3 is TGCAGTGCTAGTAGATCCCCCGTCGGCTACGAGCAGTACTTC. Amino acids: CSASRSPVGYEQYF.

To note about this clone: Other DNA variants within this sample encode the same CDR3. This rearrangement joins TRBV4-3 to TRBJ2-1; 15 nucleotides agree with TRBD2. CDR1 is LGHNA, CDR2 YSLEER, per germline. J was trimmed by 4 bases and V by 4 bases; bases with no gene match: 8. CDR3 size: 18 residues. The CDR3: CASSRSGTSGGRYNEQFF. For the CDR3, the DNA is TGCGCCAGCAGCCGATCCGGGACTAGCGGGGGGAGATACAATGAGCAGTTCTTC.

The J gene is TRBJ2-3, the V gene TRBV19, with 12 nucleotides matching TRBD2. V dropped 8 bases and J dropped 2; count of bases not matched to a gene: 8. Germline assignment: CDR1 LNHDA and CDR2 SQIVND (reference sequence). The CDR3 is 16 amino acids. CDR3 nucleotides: TGTGCCAGTCGTACTAGCGGGGGGAAGCTCACAGATACGCAGTATTTT. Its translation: CASRTSGGKLTDTQYF.

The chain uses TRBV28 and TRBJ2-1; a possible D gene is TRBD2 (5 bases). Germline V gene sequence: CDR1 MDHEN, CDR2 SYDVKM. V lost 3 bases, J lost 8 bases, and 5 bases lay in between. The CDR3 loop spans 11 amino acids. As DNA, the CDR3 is TGTGCCAGCAGTTTTAGCGATGAGCAGTTCTTC. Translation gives CASSFSDEQFF. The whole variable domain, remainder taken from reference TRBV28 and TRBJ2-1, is DVKVTQSSRYLVKRTGEKVFLECVQDMDHENMFWYRQDPGLGLRLIYFSYDVKMKEKGDIPEGYSVSREKKERFSLILESASTNQTSMYLCASSFSDEQFFGPGTRLTVL.

This CDR3 is CASSLEEASGAYNEQFF. In DNA form, the CDR3 reads TGTGCCAGCAGCTTAGAGGAGGCTAGCGGTGCCTACAATGAGCAGTTCTTC. The J gene is TRBJ2-1, the V gene TRBV11-2, with TRBD2 matching over 7 bases. J gave up 2 bases and V 0 bases, and 7 bases lay outside the gene matches. Germline CDR1 reads SGHAT; CDR2 reads FQNNGV. The CDR3 extends over 17 amino acids. Complete variable domain (other parts from reference TRBV11-2 and TRBJ2-1): EAGVAQSPRYKIIEKRQSVAFWCNPISGHATLYWYQQILGQGPKLLIQFQNNGVVDDSQLPKDRFSAERLKGVDSTLKIQPAKLEDSAVYLCASSLEEASGAYNEQFFGPGTRLTVL.